Listed below are T cell receptor beta chains from one sample, sequenced in a study of T-cell memory formation after mild COVID-19. TCRdb fed the 5' RACE reads into MiXCR, producing one record per CDR3 protein. The sample shows about 430,000 distinct CDR3 sequences, less than 25% of them seen only once. The source material was PBMCs or a T cell subset sorted from them (not recorded which). The receptors were sampled from an adult woman who had mild COVID-19 (a few samples of this study predate the infection). Cell type and time point are not known. CDR3s include the opening cysteine and the closing phenylalanine or tryptophan. D genes are given only for firm matches. Size is omitted from some rows. Given values are once, few, many or a class for expanded clones.

TRBV3-1	NA	TRBJ2-4	NA	TGTGCCAGCTCCCATCCGGCGGTGGCGGACATTCAGTACTTC	CASSHPAVADIQYF
TRBV5-1	NA	TRBJ2-3	few	TGCGCCAGCAGCTTGGCGTGGGGCCTAAGCACAGATACGCAGTATTTT	CASSLAWGLSTDTQYF
TRBV12-3/TRBV12-4	NA	TRBJ2-7	few	TGTGCCAGCAGAGCCACAGGGAGTTCCTACGAGCAGTACTTC	CASRATGSSYEQYF
TRBV12-3/TRBV12-4	TRBD2	TRBJ2-3	few	TGTGCCAGCAGTTTACGGCGGGGGAGCGCAGATACGCAGTATTTT	CASSLRRGSADTQYF
TRBV6-2/TRBV6-3	TRBD1	TRBJ2-4	NA	TGTGCCAGCAGTTCCCGACAGGGTTTAAGAAACATTCAGTACTTC	CASSSRQGLRNIQYF
TRBV6-5	TRBD2	TRBJ2-5	NA	TGTGCCAGCAGTTCCCCGACTAGCGGGGGTTGGGAGACCCAGTACTTC	CASSSPTSGGWETQYF
TRBV20-1	NA	TRBJ1-2	few	TGCAGTGCTAGTTGGCCTCCGGGGATGGCTAACTATGGCTACACCTTC	CSASWPPGMANYGYTF
TRBV10-2	TRBD2	TRBJ2-3	few	TGCGCCAGCATGTGGGCTAGCGGTACAGATACGCAGTATTTT	CASMWASGTDTQYF
TRBV11-3	NA	TRBJ1-2	NA	TGTGCCAGCAGCTTGCTCCAGGGGTTTGGCTACACCTTC	CASSLLQGFGYTF
TRBV12-3/TRBV12-4	TRBD2	TRBJ2-3	few	TGTGCCAGCAGTTTTAGCGGGAGGAGCACAGATACGCAGTATTTT	CASSFSGRSTDTQYF
TRBV16	NA	TRBJ1-2	NA	TGTGCCAGCAGCCAATTTGCAGCCTATGGCTACACCTTC	CASSQFAAYGYTF